Presented here are 30 T cell receptor beta chains from one specimen sequenced in a study of blood T cell repertoires in COVID-19. TCRdb keeps only in-frame clones here, not all; method: immunoSEQ multiplex PCR. This sample carries under 150,000 clones, 85% of them seen once, and the ten largest clones take around 4.7%. Sequenced sample: peripheral blood. The receptor set was obtained from a human donor in a cohort sampled during active COVID-19.

The sample holds many counts of this clone. CDR3 sequence: CATSDGRGYTF. The CDR3 DNA reads TGTGCCACCAGTGACGGGAGAGGCTACACCTTC. The chain uses TRBV24-1 and TRBJ1-2; D not certain. CDR1 KGHDR and CDR2 SFDVKD come from the germline V gene. The V and J ends lost 4 bases and 8 bases respectively, with 7 bases between them. CDR3 length equals 11 residues.

The chain is built from TRBV2 and TRBJ1-2; D gene uncertain. This CDR3 is 17 amino acids long. The germline CDR1 and CDR2 sequences are SNHLY and FYNNEI. V was pared by 0 bases and J by 4 bases, with 18 bases between. This CDR3 is CASSEASSSGLGYGYTF. The CDR3 region has the DNA TGTGCCAGCAGTGAAGCGAGCTCCAGCGGGCTCGGCTATGGCTACACCTTC.

The genes are TRBV5-4 and TRBJ1-1; no clear D. Trimming removed 1 base from V and 0 bases from J, with 7 bases in between. Germline V gene sequence: CDR1 SGHNT, CDR2 YYREEE (reference sequence). CDR3 length: 14 residues. The chain's CDR3 is CASSLTALNTEAFF. As DNA, the CDR3 is TGTGCCAGCAGCTTGACAGCCTTGAACACTGAAGCTTTCTTT. Full variable domain (remainder filled in from reference TRBV5-4 and TRBJ1-1): ETGVTQSPTHLIKTRGQQVTLRCSSQSGHNTVSWYQQALGQGPQFIFQYYREEENGRGNFPPRFSGLQFPNYSSELNVNALELDDSALYLCASSLTALNTEAFFGQGTRLTVV.

Worth noting for this clone: The sample carries other DNA sequences with the same CDR3. This chain uses TRBV7-2 with TRBJ2-3; TRBD1 matches at 10 bases. CDR3 size: 15 residues. After removal of 4 bases from V and 3 bases from J, the junction contained 4 bases not matched to a gene. Germline V lookup: CDR1 SGHTA, CDR2 FQGNSA. CDR3: CASSWDRGRTDTQYF. The CDR3 DNA reads TGTGCCAGCAGCTGGGACAGGGGTAGGACAGATACGCAGTATTTT.

This rearrangement joins TRBV6-5 to TRBJ1-2, with D hard to call. The length of the CDR3 is 13 residues. Germline lookup yields CDR1 MNHEY and CDR2 SVGAGI. V was cut by 3 bases and J by 1 base, with 6 bases left in between. CDR3 region: CASSYLGNYGYTF. CDR3 sequence (DNA): TGTGCCAGCAGTTATCTCGGTAACTATGGCTACACCTTC.

The chain employs TRBV2 and TRBJ2-6; no firm D call. V lost 1 base, J lost 0 bases, and 10 bases lay in between. Germline loops: CDR1 SNHLY, CDR2 FYNNEI. There are 17 residues in the CDR3. The CDR3 loop reads CASSEVVPSSGANVLTF. CDR3 nucleotides: TGTGCCAGCAGTGAAGTCGTACCCAGCTCTGGGGCCAACGTCCTGACTTTC.

This chain links TRBV27 with TRBJ1-1; D is undetermined. V was pared by 2 bases and J by 1 base, with 8 bases between. CDR3 length: 14 amino acids. The V gene's germline CDR1 is MNHEY and CDR2 SMNVEV (reference sequence). The CDR3 loop is CASSLRGRNTEAFF. The CDR3 region has the DNA TGTGCCAGCAGTTTACGTGGGCGGAACACTGAAGCTTTCTTT.

This sequence joins TRBV5-1 and TRBJ1-6, with TRBD1 matching over 8 bases. V was clipped by 4 bases and J by 7 bases; unmatched bases: 4. Germline V gene lookup returns CDR1 SGHRS and CDR2 YFSETQ. The CDR3 has 14 amino acids. CDR3: CASSLRTGNSPLHF. The CDR3, as DNA: TGCGCCAGCAGCCTACGGACAGGGAATTCACCCCTCCACTTT.

The genes are TRBV30 and TRBJ2-3; 11 bases are a match to TRBD1. CDR1 is GTSNPN and CDR2 is SVGIG in the germline V gene (reference sequence). V lost 1 base, J lost 6 bases, and 3 bases stayed unmatched. CDR3 size: 14 residues. In DNA form, the CDR3 reads TGTGCCTGGAGTGCGGACAGGGGGCAGGATACGCAGTATTTT. Translation: CAWSADRGQDTQYF.

This chain's CDR3 is CASSIRISGRNTGELFF. The CDR3 coding sequence is TGTGCCAGTAGTATACGAATCAGCGGGAGGAACACCGGGGAGCTGTTTTTT. This chain joins TRBV19 and TRBJ2-2, with 8 bases lining up with TRBD2. The ends lost 2 bases at V and 1 base at J; junction bases unmatched: 6. This CDR3 spans 17 amino acids. The germline CDR1 and CDR2 sequences are LNHDA and SQIVND (reference sequence).

The genes are TRBV7-9 and TRBJ2-1; 7 nucleotides match TRBD2. Germline V lookup: CDR1 SEHNR, CDR2 FQNEAQ (reference sequence). V trimming: 4 bases; J trimming: 4 bases; junction bases outside the gene matches: 7. This CDR3 region has 15 residues. CDR3 nucleotides: TGTGCCAGCAGCTCCCCGGGACTAACGTACAATGAGCAGTTCTTC. Amino acid sequence: CASSSPGLTYNEQFF.

The chain employs TRBV5-1 and TRBJ2-1; a possible D gene is TRBD1 (5 bases). The CDR3 has 15 amino acids. Trimming took 1 base from V and 7 from J, leaving 15 bases between them. CDR1 and CDR2 (germline): SGHRS, YFSETQ. CDR3 residues: CASSLSGLPLNEQFF. CDR3 sequence (DNA): TGCGCCAGCAGCTTGTCAGGGCTACCCCTTAATGAGCAGTTCTTC.

This clone was observed a handful of times. This sequence joins TRBV13 and TRBJ2-4; 10 bases match TRBD2. In germline, CDR1 is PRHDT, CDR2 FYEKMQ (reference sequence). The V gene end was trimmed by 1 base and the J gene end by 6 bases; junction bases not matched to a gene: 3. CDR3 size: 15 residues. The CDR3 sequence: CASSLDSSGGNIQYF. Written as DNA, the CDR3 is TGTGCCAGCAGCTTAGACTCTAGCGGGGGAAACATTCAGTACTTC.

The chain is built from TRBV7-2 and TRBJ1-2; no clear D gene. Trimming stripped 1 base from V and 7 bases from J, with 7 bases between. The germline gives CDR1 SGHTA, CDR2 FQGNSA. The CDR3 totals 12 residues. This chain's CDR3 is CASSLVEVGYTF. The CDR3 bases are TGTGCCAGCAGCTTAGTAGAAGTTGGCTACACCTTC.

The rearrangement links TRBV11-2 to TRBJ1-5, with no clear D. Per germline, CDR1 SGHAT and CDR2 FQNNGV. This CDR3 is built from 13 residues. With 0 bases removed from V and 3 bases from J, the gap between germline ends came to 3 bases. CDR3 nucleotides: TGTGCCAGCAGCTTAGACGTCAATCAGCCCCAGCATTTT. It encodes CASSLDVNQPQHF.

The chain links TRBV5-1 to TRBJ1-1, with 9 bases identical to TRBD1. Per germline, CDR1 SGHRS and CDR2 YFSETQ. The J segment lost 2 bases and the V segment lost 4 bases, leaving 6 bases of the junction unmatched. The CDR3 covers 15 residues. This chain's CDR3 is CASSTPGQGNTEAFF. The DNA for the CDR3 is TGCGCCAGCAGCACCCCGGGACAGGGCAACACTGAAGCTTTCTTT.

J is TRBJ1-6 and V is TRBV4-3; the match to TRBD1 covers 7 bases. The CDR3 has 13 residues. The germline V gene has CDR1 LGHNA and CDR2 YSLEER. J was trimmed by 16 bases and V by 3 bases; bases with no gene match: 9. In DNA, the CDR3 is TGCGCCAGCAGCCAGGGATACAGGGGATCTCTCCACTTT. Its translation: CASSQGYRGSLHF.

The chain is built from TRBV12-3 or TRBV12-4 and TRBJ1-6; D may be TRBD1 (6 bases). The CDR3 length is 13 residues. The V and J ends lost 4 bases and 8 bases respectively, with 9 bases between them. For the CDR3, the DNA is TGTGCCAGCAGTTACAGGGAATATTCACCCCTCCACTTT. Translated, it gives CASSYREYSPLHF.

J is TRBJ2-3 and V is TRBV5-5; 7 bases are shared with TRBD2. Germline CDR1 reads SGHKS; CDR2 reads YYEKEE (reference sequence). V trimming: 4 bases; J trimming: 1 base; junction bases outside the gene matches: 9. The CDR3 covers 16 residues. CDR3 sequence reads: CASSTAGAGGTDTQYF. The DNA of the CDR3 is TGTGCCAGCAGCACGGCGGGAGCTGGAGGCACAGATACGCAGTATTTT. Looking up the rest from reference TRBV5-5 and TRBJ2-3 gives the full variable domain: DAGVTQSPTHLIKTRGQQVTLRCSPISGHKSVSWYQQVLGQGPQFIFQYYEKEERGRGNFPDRFSARQFPNYSSELNVNALLLGDSALYLCASSTAGAGGTDTQYFGPGTRLTVL.

V gene TRBV7-2 combines with J gene TRBJ2-1; 13 nucleotides align to TRBD2. V lost 5 bases, J lost 1 base, and 8 bases stayed unmatched. Germline V gives CDR1 SGHTA, CDR2 FQGNSA. This CDR3 comprises 18 residues. The chain's CDR3 is CASSLHPTSGGSYNEQFF. CDR3 DNA sequence: TGTGCCAGCAGCCTTCACCCGACTAGCGGGGGGTCCTACAATGAGCAGTTCTTC.

The chain carries TRBV29-1 and TRBJ2-1, with D possibly being TRBD2 (6 bases). Trimming left V 6 bases short and J 6 bases short, with 9 bases between. The length of the CDR3 is 11 residues. The germline V gene has CDR1 SQVTM and CDR2 ANQGSEA. The CDR3 region is CSVDYVNEQFF. CDR3 sequence (DNA): TGCAGCGTGGACTACGTCAATGAGCAGTTCTTC.

Only one count was recorded for this clone. The CDR3 bases are TGCGCCAGCAGCCTGCAGGTAGCGGGACCAAATGAGCAGTTCTTC. Translating it yields CASSLQVAGPNEQFF. The chain combines TRBV4-1 with TRBJ2-1; 8 bases map to TRBD2. Germline assignment: CDR1 MGHRA and CDR2 YSYEKL. Losses at the gene ends were 4 bases for V and 7 bases for J; bases not matched to a gene: 9. This CDR3 has 15 residues.

This chain joins TRBV18 and TRBJ2-2; D is ambiguous. With 6 bases removed from V and 5 bases from J, the gap between germline ends came to 10 bases. This CDR3 has 13 amino acids. Germline CDR1 and CDR2: KGHSH and LQKENI. The CDR3 sequence: CASSATVTGELFF. The CDR3 region has the DNA TGTGCCAGCTCGGCTACAGTGACCGGGGAGCTGTTTTTT.

The chain recombines TRBV6-4 with TRBJ2-7; perhaps TRBD1 as D (6 bases). In germline, CDR1 is MRHNA, CDR2 SNTAGT. The CDR3 has 15 residues. V was trimmed by 3 bases and J by 5 bases, leaving 17 bases between them. This chain's CDR3 is CASSERQAPRDEQYF. The CDR3 DNA sequence: TGTGCCAGCAGTGAACGACAGGCGCCTCGGGACGAGCAGTACTTC.

The chain's CDR3 is CASSPRDFTDTQYF. DNA for the CDR3: TGTGCCAGCAGCCCCCGGGACTTCACAGATACGCAGTATTTT. V is TRBV9 and J is TRBJ2-3, with D possibly TRBD2 on 6 matching bases. The CDR3 sequence is 14 residues long. The V gene lost 4 bases and the J gene lost 2 bases, with 11 bases spanning the gap. Germline-derived CDR1 and CDR2 are SGDLS and YYNGEE.

V and J are TRBV6-5 and TRBJ2-1; 7 bases line up with TRBD1. CDR3 length: 13 residues. With 7 bases clipped from V and 0 bases from J, the junction kept 0 bases outside the gene matches. Per the germline V gene, CDR1 is MNHEY and CDR2 is SVGAGI. The CDR3 region is CASTGGSYNEQFF. The CDR3 DNA reads TGTGCCAGCACAGGGGGCTCCTACAATGAGCAGTTCTTC.

Here the CDR3 DNA reads TGTGCCAGCAGCTGGGCCCGGGACAGTCAGCCCCAGCATTTT. This sequence encodes CASSWARDSQPQHF. This chain links TRBV6-2 or TRBV6-3 with TRBJ1-5; 7 nucleotides align to TRBD1. V was pared by 6 bases and J by 6 bases, with 8 bases of the junction left unmatched. Looked up from germline, CDR1 is MNHEY and CDR2 is SVGEGT. The CDR3 extends over 14 amino acids.

This chain connects TRBV7-9 to TRBJ1-2; 8 positions match TRBD1. Trimming cost V 7 bases and J 3 bases; bases outside gene matches: 10. CDR3 length: 15 residues. Per germline, CDR1 SEHNR and CDR2 FQNEAQ (reference sequence). CDR3 loop: CASTLGQGAYYGYTF. CDR3 DNA sequence: TGTGCCAGCACTCTGGGGCAGGGGGCTTACTATGGCTACACCTTC.

The count of this clone is one. The rearrangement joins TRBV6-6 to TRBJ2-1; 11 bases are a match to TRBD2. Germline V gene data show CDR1 as MNHNY and CDR2 as SVGAGI (reference sequence). The CDR3 covers 16 residues. The trim removed 4 bases at V and 9 bases at J, leaving 11 bases unmatched. CDR3 sequence: CASSFPTSGRIGEQFF. In DNA form, the CDR3 reads TGTGCCAGCAGTTTCCCCACTAGCGGGAGAATTGGTGAGCAGTTCTTC.

This chain joins TRBV5-1 and TRBJ2-6; tentatively, D is TRBD2 (5 bases). This CDR3 has 18 amino acids. Germline V gives CDR1 SGHRS, CDR2 YFSETQ. V dropped 1 base and J dropped 1 base, with 15 bases sitting between them. Here the CDR3 reads CASSLNGVIRSGANVLTF. The CDR3 nucleotides read TGCGCCAGCAGCTTGAACGGGGTCATTAGGTCTGGGGCCAACGTCCTGACTTTC.